The text below deals with one T cell receptor beta chain. What it recognizes is unknown. Sample-barcoded 5' priming and a J-beta primer mix drove a second PCR of about 7 to 11 cycles. Using its own MiXCR run on the 5' RACE reads, TCRdb lists one record per CDR3 protein. The sample shows around 990,000 distinct CDR3 sequences, approximately 25% of them seen only once. The CDR3 is 16 residues long. The sample belongs to a study of blood T cells in healthy people across ages. The study, taken as a whole, reports: Considered underestimates were the diversity estimates obtained from one million T cells.

These data were also filed under a second study, of T cells of mothers and their children. That source reports: The donor cohort consisted of a few healthy Caucasian mothers and their six children.

The chain employs TRBV12-3 or TRBV12-4 and TRBJ2-5; TRBD2 matches at 11 bases. Gene TRBJ2-7 matches the end of the DNA better, so the J call may be wrong. This TCR was sampled from a girl under 10 years old in good health. Source material: blood. DNA of the CDR3: TGTGCCAGCAGTTTCAGTGCTAGCGGGAGGACCTACGAGCAGTACTTC. It codes for CASSFSASGRTYEQYF.